Reported below is one T cell receptor (beta chain). Its target is not known. This sample is drawn from a study of cytomegalovirus exposure and HLA in healthy donors. The overall study: Most donors, roughly 84% of around 400 genotyped, fell in the Caucasian-associated ancestry cluster.

CDR3 length equals 15 residues. The germline V gene has CDR1 LGHNA and CDR2 YNFKEQ. Trimming took 1 base from V and 4 from J, leaving 11 bases between them. It was with 60 Vbeta and 13 Jbeta primers that the PCR ran. Measured with immunoSEQ multiplex PCR; TCRdb has only the in-frame clones, and not every one. The sample includes some 150,000 clones, around 74% of them seen just once. General study results and limits: The listing of 150 or so TCR beta chains classed them as cytomegalovirus-associated.

The sequence derives from a middle-aged man in good health and CMV-seropositive. The rearrangement joins TRBV4-2 to TRBJ1-3, with a weak D call TRBD1 (6 bases). Input material: PBMCs. The CDR3 coding sequence is TGTGCCAGCAGCCAAGTTACAGGGACCGGAAACACCATATATTTT. Translating gives CASSQVTGTGNTIYF.